The 28 T cell receptor beta chains listed next were all sequenced from one sample in a study of Ad26.COV2.S vaccination and SARS-CoV-2 variants (dated by TCRdb to the early 2020s). This sample's treatment or condition label indicates: approximately 18 received Ad26.COV2.S at low or high dose, single or two shots; a few received placebo; per-sample allocation not given. Repertoires of vaccine and placebo recipients were sequenced from samples collected on day 63 after the first injection. The method behind the library was the immunoSEQ multiplex PCR assay. TCRdb retrieved this table from immuneACCESS and kept in-frame rearrangements only. Not all clones are present; in checked studies, unresolved V genes account for under half, and no reason is known for the remainder. The sample has roughly 390,000 clones on record, approximately 91% of them singletons. The top ten hold roughly 3% of the sample.

Sequenced material: peripheral blood, taken in a trial of Ad26.COV2.S vaccine versus placebo. All receptors come from a person between 18 and 65 years old who received the Ad26.COV2.S COVID-19 vaccine or a placebo.

The J gene is TRBJ2-3, the V gene TRBV4-3; D gene ambiguous. The CDR3 is 16 amino acids. Trimming stripped 2 bases from V and 3 bases from J, with 15 bases between. Germline V CDR1 and CDR2: LGHNA, YSLEER. CDR3 in amino acids: CASSQLGGYSTDTQYF. The DNA for the CDR3 is TGCGCCAGCAGCCAATTGGGTGGGTATTCAACAGATACGCAGTATTTT.

The chain uses TRBV6-5 and TRBJ1-1; a weak D match, TRBD1 (6 bases). Between the trimmed V and J ends, which lost 0 bases and 2 bases, there was a span of 10 bases. Germline CDR1 and CDR2: MNHEY and SVGAGI. This CDR3 has 15 amino acids. Written as DNA, the CDR3 is TGTGCCAGCAGTTACTCCGGGACAAAAAACACTGAAGCTTTCTTT. It is translated as CASSYSGTKNTEAFF.

The rearrangement uses TRBV3-1 (or the pseudogene TRBV3-2) and TRBJ2-7; D remains ambiguous. V gave up 1 base and J gave up 1 base, with 8 bases separating them. There are 14 residues in the CDR3. The germline gives CDR1 LGHDT, CDR2 YNNKEL (reference sequence). The CDR3 nucleotides are TGTGCCAGCAGCCAAGTAACGGGTTCCTACGAGCAGTACTTC. Protein product: CASSQVTGSYEQYF.

This sequence joins TRBV5-6 and TRBJ1-6; 9 positions agree with TRBD1. The CDR3 totals 18 residues. Germline trimming cut 3 bases from V and 7 bases from J; bases unmatched to any gene: 14. CDR1 and CDR2 from the germline V gene are SGHDT and YYEEEE. The CDR3 nucleotides read TGTGCCAGCAGCTCCACATGGACCGGGACAGGGACAAATTCACCCCTCCACTTT. Encoded protein: CASSSTWTGTGTNSPLHF.

The V and J genes are TRBV9 and TRBJ2-1; D ambiguous. The CDR3 length is 15 residues. V was shortened by 1 base and J by 1 base, with 9 bases between the two germline ends. CDR1 SGDLS and CDR2 YYNGEE come from the germline V gene. CDR3 DNA sequence: TGTGCCAGCAGCGTACGAAGCGCTTCCTACAATGAGCAGTTCTTC. Encoded protein: CASSVRSASYNEQFF.

V is TRBV6-5 and J is TRBJ1-3; D gene unclear. From germline, CDR1 is MNHEY and CDR2 SVGAGI. The V gene lost 6 bases and the J gene lost 1 base, with 13 bases spanning the gap. This CDR3 contains 15 residues. CDR3 protein: CASSSLGRSGNTIYF. The CDR3 nucleotides are TGTGCCAGCAGCTCCCTGGGGAGATCTGGAAACACCATATATTTT.

This clone showed up just a few times. V gene TRBV10-3 combines with J gene TRBJ2-7; 7 nucleotides line up with TRBD1. CDR1 ENHRY and CDR2 SYGVKD come from the germline V gene. The CDR3 is 16 residues long. V gave up 6 bases and J gave up 3 bases; unmatched junction bases: 14. DNA of the CDR3: TGTGCCATCAGCGCCCTCGACAGGGTGAACGTCTACGAGCAGTACTTC. Residues: CAISALDRVNVYEQYF.

The chain employs TRBV7-6 and TRBJ2-2, with TRBD1 as a possible D gene (6 bases). The ends were cut back, 5 bases at V and 3 bases at J, with 13 bases in the middle. The germline V gene encodes CDR1 SGHVS and CDR2 FNYEAQ. The CDR3 extends over 15 amino acids. CDR3 coding DNA: TGTGCCAGCAGCCAGACAGGATCGGACACCGGGGAGCTGTTTTTT. It encodes CASSQTGSDTGELFF.

V and J are TRBV5-4 and TRBJ2-1; no definite D call. The V gene's germline CDR1 is SGHNT and CDR2 YYREEE (reference sequence). Trimming shortened V by 2 bases and J by 4 bases, and 10 bases separated the two germline ends. The length of the CDR3 is 14 residues. Here the CDR3 reads CASSFVDIYNEQFF. The CDR3 DNA reads as TGTGCCAGCAGCTTCGTAGACATTTACAATGAGCAGTTCTTC.

The chain joins TRBV9 to TRBJ2-2; the match to TRBD1 covers 10 bases. This CDR3 has 15 amino acids. V was clipped by 3 bases and J by 7 bases; unmatched bases: 6. The V gene's germline CDR1 is SGDLS and CDR2 YYNGEE. The CDR3 reads CASSGRDRGGGELFF. The CDR3 bases are TGTGCCAGCAGCGGCCGGGACAGGGGTGGCGGGGAGCTGTTTTTT. Based on the CDR3 plus reference TRBV9 and TRBJ2-2, the full variable domain is DSGVTQTPKHLITATGQRVTLRCSPRSGDLSVYWYQQSLDQGLQFLIQYYNGEERAKGNILERFSAQQFPDLHSELNLSSLELGDSALYFCASSGRDRGGGELFFGEGSRLTVL.

Of note for this clone: A junction boundary mismatches the germline segment, possibly from a read error. The chain links TRBV6-5 to TRBJ1-1, with D possibly being TRBD1 (6 bases). This CDR3 spans 14 amino acids. The germline V gene encodes CDR1 MNHEY and CDR2 SVGAGI. CDR3 in DNA: TGTGCCAGCACTTACCAGGGGACTAACACTGAAGCTTTCTTT. Protein sequence: CASTYQGTNTEAFF.

The V gene is TRBV5-1, the J gene TRBJ2-3; D unclear. The CDR3 has 14 amino acids. Per germline, CDR1 SGHRS and CDR2 YFSETQ. V was trimmed by 0 bases and J by 0 bases, leaving 5 bases between them. The CDR3 region is CASSLVVSTDTQYF. In DNA form, the CDR3 reads TGCGCCAGCAGCTTGGTAGTCAGCACAGATACGCAGTATTTT.

The J gene is TRBJ2-1, the V gene TRBV19; 8 positions match TRBD1. The CDR3 sequence is 13 residues long. Germline CDR1 LNHDA, CDR2 SQIVND (reference sequence). Trimming cost V 7 bases and J 7 bases; bases outside gene matches: 6. The CDR3: CASTNQGANEQFF. CDR3 coding DNA: TGTGCCAGTACCAACCAGGGGGCGAATGAGCAGTTCTTC. Full variable domain (outside the CDR3, taken from reference TRBV19 and TRBJ2-1): DGGITQSPKYLFRKEGQNVTLSCEQNLNHDAMYWYRQDPGQGLRLIYYSQIVNDFQKGDIAEGYSVSREKKESFPLTVTSAQKNPTAFYLCASTNQGANEQFFGPGTRLTVL.

The chain couples TRBV7-2 to TRBJ2-6, with D uncertain. Germline CDR1 is SGHTA and CDR2 is FQGNSA. The CDR3 is 14 amino acids. V gave up 5 bases and J gave up 3 bases, with 8 bases separating them. The CDR3 spells CASSRRLGANVLTF. CDR3 bases: TGTGCCAGCAGCCGCCGTCTTGGGGCCAACGTCCTGACTTTC. Drawing the rest from reference TRBV7-2 and TRBJ2-6, the complete variable domain is GAGVSQSPSNKVTEKGKDVELRCDPISGHTALYWYRQSLGQGLEFLIYFQGNSAPDKSGLPSDRFSAERTGGSVSTLTIQRTQQEDSAVYLCASSRRLGANVLTFGAGSRLTVL.

The V gene is TRBV7-9, the J gene TRBJ1-4; D not certain. This CDR3 region has 13 residues. The V gene lost 0 bases and the J gene lost 7 bases, with 6 bases spanning the gap. Germline loops: CDR1 SEHNR, CDR2 FQNEAQ (reference sequence). DNA of the CDR3: TGTGCCAGCAGCTTAGCCGGAAGTGAAAAACTGTTTTTT. Residues: CASSLAGSEKLFF.

The V call is TRBV14, the J call TRBJ2-5; 8 bases are a match to TRBD2. Trimming took 4 bases from V and 4 from J; bases not matched to a gene: 5. The CDR3 consists of 14 residues. CDR1 is SGHDN, CDR2 FVKESK, per germline. The CDR3 reads CASSPTSAGETQYF. The CDR3 DNA sequence: TGTGCCAGCAGCCCGACTAGCGCTGGAGAGACCCAGTACTTC.

This chain connects TRBV6-5 to TRBJ2-1; D is possibly TRBD1 (9 bases). Trimming cost V 6 bases and J 5 bases, with 17 bases left between them. This CDR3 region has 15 residues. Germline V lookup: CDR1 MNHEY, CDR2 SVGAGI. DNA of the CDR3: TGTGCCAGCAGAAGCGGGGGACAGGGTGACAATGAGCAGTTCTTC. Its translation is CASRSGGQGDNEQFF.

This chain connects TRBV13 to TRBJ2-7; 8 bases map to TRBD1. Germline V gives CDR1 PRHDT, CDR2 FYEKMQ (reference sequence). Trimming cost V 5 bases and J 5 bases; bases outside gene matches: 11. This CDR3 spans 15 amino acids. CDR3 DNA sequence: TGTGCCAGCAGCCCCGGACAGGGATGGCGGAACGAGCAGTACTTC. It is translated as CASSPGQGWRNEQYF.

A single count supports this clone. V gene TRBV7-9 combines with J gene TRBJ1-5; D remains unclear. The V end lost 5 bases, the J end lost 3 bases, and 8 bases lay between the germline ends. This CDR3 spans 13 amino acids. Germline CDR1 SEHNR, CDR2 FQNEAQ (reference sequence). The CDR3 bases are TGTGCCAGCAGCAATGGGTACAATCAGCCCCAGCATTTT. Its translation: CASSNGYNQPQHF. Together with reference TRBV7-9 and TRBJ1-5, the CDR3 gives the full variable domain: DTGVSQNPRHKITKRGQNVTFRCDPISEHNRLYWYRQTLGQGPEFLTYFQNEAQLEKSRLLSDRFSAERPKGSFSTLEIQRTEQGDSAMYLCASSNGYNQPQHFGDGTRLSIL.

The chain employs TRBV7-2 and TRBJ2-3; D is uncertain. V was shortened by 5 bases and J by 0 bases, with 9 bases between the two germline ends. The CDR3 loop spans 14 amino acids. Germline CDR1 SGHTA, CDR2 FQGNSA. CDR3 nucleotide sequence: TGTGCCAGCAGCCGGGCCTCTAGCACAGATACGCAGTATTTT. Amino acids: CASSRASSTDTQYF.

The chain links TRBV11-2 to TRBJ1-4; D call uncertain. Germline V gene sequence: CDR1 SGHAT, CDR2 FQNNGV. The CDR3 sequence is 17 residues long. V was clipped by 1 base and J by 2 bases, with 14 bases between them. The CDR3 DNA reads TGTGCCAGCAGCTTAGTATCTGTTCCCGGGACTAATGAAAAACTGTTTTTT. Protein: CASSLVSVPGTNEKLFF.

The chain uses TRBV7-2 and TRBJ1-5; 8 nucleotides align to TRBD1. This CDR3 has 15 residues. CDR1 is SGHTA, CDR2 FQGNSA, per germline. V was pared by 5 bases and J by 0 bases, with 3 bases of the junction left unmatched. This CDR3 is CASSLQGASNQPQHF. In nucleotides, the CDR3 is TGTGCCAGCAGCCTGCAGGGGGCTAGCAATCAGCCCCAGCATTTT.

The chain combines TRBV7-2 with TRBJ2-2; D might be TRBD1 or TRBD2, each matching 5 bases. Trimming shortened V by 4 bases and J by 4 bases, and 16 bases separated the two germline ends. The CDR3 contains 16 residues. CDR1 SGHTA and CDR2 FQGNSA come from the germline V gene. This CDR3 reads CASSSRQPLGTGELFF. The CDR3 DNA reads as TGTGCCAGCAGCTCCCGACAGCCACTAGGCACCGGGGAGCTGTTTTTT. Full variable domain (rest looked up from reference TRBV7-2 and TRBJ2-2): GAGVSQSPSNKVTEKGKDVELRCDPISGHTALYWYRQSLGQGLEFLIYFQGNSAPDKSGLPSDRFSAERTGGSVSTLTIQRTQQEDSAVYLCASSSRQPLGTGELFFGEGSRLTVL.

The V gene is TRBV4-1, the J gene TRBJ1-4, with 8 bases identical to TRBD1. The CDR3 sequence is 13 residues long. The junction had 3 bases not matched to a gene; V was cut back by 4 bases and J by 8 bases. Germline V lookup: CDR1 MGHRA, CDR2 YSYEKL. DNA for the CDR3: TGCGCCAGCAGCCGAACAGGGGGGGAAAAACTGTTTTTT. Translating it yields CASSRTGGEKLFF.

The V gene is TRBV5-1, the J gene TRBJ2-2; D ambiguous. The germline gives CDR1 SGHRS, CDR2 YFSETQ. This CDR3 region has 13 residues. V lost 0 bases to trimming and J lost 6 bases, with 6 bases between them. Here the CDR3 reads CASSLDDSGELFF. The CDR3 nucleotides read TGCGCCAGCAGCTTGGATGACTCCGGGGAGCTGTTTTTT.

This clone was counted a few times. This rearrangement joins TRBV4-1 to TRBJ1-2, with D uncertain. Per germline, CDR1 MGHRA and CDR2 YSYEKL. CDR3 length equals 14 residues. The germline V and J ends were trimmed by 3 bases and 3 bases, with 11 bases remaining between them. CDR3 amino acids: CASSHKGRDYGYTF. The CDR3 region has the DNA TGCGCCAGCAGCCACAAGGGTCGGGACTATGGCTACACCTTC.

The V call is TRBV30, the J call TRBJ1-4; 7 bases map to TRBD1. V shed 0 bases and J 4 bases; nucleotides not matched to a gene: 14. The CDR3 covers 18 residues. The germline V gene encodes CDR1 GTSNPN and CDR2 SVGIG (reference sequence). The DNA for the CDR3 is TGTGCCTGGAGTGTCACATCAGATACAGGGGCGGGTAATGAAAAACTGTTTTTT. This encodes CAWSVTSDTGAGNEKLFF.

CDR3 protein: CASSRFRGNEQFF. The CDR3 coding sequence is TGTGCCAGCAGTAGATTCAGGGGCAATGAGCAGTTCTTC. The V and J genes are TRBV6-4 and TRBJ2-1; possible D gene TRBD1, 6 bases. This CDR3 comprises 13 residues. Between the trimmed V and J ends, which lost 5 bases and 6 bases, there was a span of 11 bases. Germline V gives CDR1 MRHNA, CDR2 SNTAGT.